Below, 22 T cell receptor beta chains from the same sample are listed, as sequenced in a study of identifying expanded T cells in peripheral blood (dated by TCRdb to about 2019). The library was made by the immunoSEQ multiplex PCR assay. The clones in this table, taken by TCRdb from immuneACCESS, are in-frame only. Not every clone is retained; where verified, under half of the shortfall comes from an unresolved V gene, and the cause of the rest is unknown. The sample includes 55,000 to 75,000 clones, with around 87% observed a single time. The leading ten clones occupy around 4.8% of the sample. Sequenced material: blood. The receptors were gathered from a person aged 18 to 69 in good health.

The V call is TRBV9, the J call TRBJ2-1; 9 nucleotides align to TRBD1. V lost 0 bases and J lost 4; bases outside the gene matches: 5. CDR1 and CDR2 (germline): SGDLS, YYNGEE. The CDR3 runs 16 residues. CDR3 in amino acids: CASSVEGGQGYNEQFF. The CDR3 nucleotides are TGTGCCAGCAGCGTAGAAGGGGGACAGGGTTACAATGAGCAGTTCTTC. The whole variable domain, remainder taken from reference TRBV9 and TRBJ2-1, is DSGVTQTPKHLITATGQRVTLRCSPRSGDLSVYWYQQSLDQGLQFLIQYYNGEERAKGNILERFSAQQFPDLHSELNLSSLELGDSALYFCASSVEGGQGYNEQFFGPGTRLTVL.

V gene TRBV4-3 combines with J gene TRBJ2-2; D unresolved. CDR3 length: 14 amino acids. CDR1 is LGHNA, CDR2 YSLEER, per germline. Trimming took 3 bases from V and 1 from J, leaving 6 bases between them. This chain's CDR3 is CASSQRRNTGELFF. In DNA, the CDR3 is TGCGCCAGCAGCCAGAGGCGGAACACCGGGGAGCTGTTTTTT.

This chain connects TRBV7-9 to TRBJ2-7; the D gene is possibly TRBD2 (5 bases). Trimming removed 5 bases from V and 4 bases from J, with 24 bases in between. The CDR3 runs to 17 residues. Germline values: CDR1 SEHNR, CDR2 FQNEAQ (reference sequence). CDR3 region: CASSAQSGIGIFYEQYF. In DNA, the CDR3 is TGTGCCAGCAGCGCACAATCGGGAATAGGTATCTTTTACGAGCAGTACTTC.

The chain carries TRBV12-2 and TRBJ2-1; the table's D call, TRBD2, has no DNA check behind it. TRBV12-2 corresponds to a pseudogene. The CDR3 has 13 amino acids. The CDR3 nucleotides are TGTGCAAGTCGCTTAGCGCGTCGGAATGAGCAGTTCTTC. Translating it yields CASRLARRNEQFF.

There are a few counts of this clone. V and J are TRBV6-1 and TRBJ2-7; D is uncertain. Germline CDR1 is MNHNS and CDR2 is SASEGT. The CDR3 is 13 amino acids. The ends were cut back, 10 bases at V and 0 bases at J, with 13 bases in the middle. The CDR3 spells CAITDWASYEQYF. The CDR3 nucleotides are TGTGCCATAACTGATTGGGCCTCCTACGAGCAGTACTTC.

V gene TRBV11-3 combines with J gene TRBJ1-1; weak D call: TRBD1 (5 bases). This CDR3 spans 14 amino acids. Germline V gives CDR1 SGHNT, CDR2 YENEEA. V was shortened by 5 bases and J by 3 bases, with 13 bases between the two germline ends. CDR3 protein: CASSLRDSYTEAFF. Here the CDR3 DNA reads TGTGCCAGCAGCCTACGGGACTCCTACACTGAAGCTTTCTTT. Looking up the rest from reference TRBV11-3 and TRBJ1-1 gives the full variable domain: EAGVVQSPRYKIIEKKQPVAFWCNPISGHNTLYWYLQNLGQGPELLIRYENEEAVDDSQLPKDRFSAERLKGVDSTLKIQPAELGDSAVYLCASSLRDSYTEAFFGQGTRLTVV.

CDR3 in DNA: TGTGCCAGCAGCTTGGTTCGGGGAGGAGAGACCCAGTACTTC. This translates into CASSLVRGGETQYF. This rearrangement joins TRBV5-4 to TRBJ2-5, with D possibly TRBD2 on 6 matching bases. The length of the CDR3 is 14 residues. Trimming shortened V by 0 bases and J by 4 bases, and 10 bases separated the two germline ends. Germline CDR1 and CDR2: SGHNT and YYREEE (reference sequence). Full variable domain (outside the CDR3, taken from reference TRBV5-4 and TRBJ2-5): ETGVTQSPTHLIKTRGQQVTLRCSSQSGHNTVSWYQQALGQGPQFIFQYYREEENGRGNFPPRFSGLQFPNYSSELNVNALELDDSALYLCASSLVRGGETQYFGPGTRLLVL.

The gene calls are TRBV5-1 and TRBJ1-1; weak D call: TRBD1 (5 bases). CDR1 is SGHRS and CDR2 is YFSETQ in the germline V gene. Deletions cut 3 bases from V and 5 bases from J, with 11 bases between. The CDR3 totals 13 residues. CDR3 nucleotides: TGCGCCAGCAGCTGGGACGGAGGGACTGAAGCTTTCTTT. Translation: CASSWDGGTEAFF.

The chain employs TRBV5-4 and TRBJ2-3; D is ambiguous. This CDR3 contains 12 residues. Germline CDR1 is SGHNT and CDR2 is YYREEE (reference sequence). The V and J ends lost 5 bases and 9 bases respectively, with 13 bases between them. CDR3 sequence: CASSGPPETQYF. The CDR3 coding sequence is TGTGCCAGCAGTGGCCCCCCCGAAACGCAGTATTTT.

The gene calls are TRBV28 and TRBJ2-7; 14 nucleotides line up with TRBD2. The CDR3 loop spans 17 amino acids. Unmatched junction bases numbered 9, after V lost 5 bases and J lost 3 bases. Germline assignment: CDR1 MDHEN and CDR2 SYDVKM. CDR3 DNA sequence: TGTGCCAGCAGTCTCCCCGGACTAGCGGGAGGTGACTACGAGCAGTACTTC. It is translated as CASSLPGLAGGDYEQYF.

The chain combines TRBV30 with TRBJ2-1, with a possible D match to TRBD2 (5 bases). CDR3 size: 13 residues. V shed 2 bases and J shed 9 bases, with 14 bases lying between them. CDR1 is GTSNPN, CDR2 SVGIG, per germline (reference sequence). The CDR3 loop reads CAWSLHTAGEQFF. Here the CDR3 DNA reads TGTGCCTGGAGTCTACATACGGCGGGTGAGCAGTTCTTC.

This rearrangement joins TRBV7-9 to TRBJ2-3, with D tentatively TRBD2 (6 bases). This CDR3 spans 14 amino acids. V gave up 4 bases and J gave up 4 bases, with 12 bases separating them. Germline V gives CDR1 SEHNR, CDR2 FQNEAQ (reference sequence). The CDR3 DNA sequence: TGTGCCAGCAGCTCTTGGGGAGGTGCAGATACGCAGTATTTT. Encoded protein: CASSSWGGADTQYF.

The chain carries TRBV4-3 and TRBJ2-7, with D unclear. Trimming stripped 0 bases from V and 5 bases from J, with 8 bases between. The CDR3 has 13 amino acids. In germline, CDR1 is LGHNA, CDR2 YSLEER. The CDR3 nucleotides are TGCGCCAGCAGCCAAGAGTACCGGGACGAGCAGTACTTC. Its protein product is CASSQEYRDEQYF.

The chain carries TRBV6-5 and TRBJ2-2; 10 positions match TRBD1. This CDR3 spans 15 amino acids. In germline, CDR1 is MNHEY, CDR2 SVGAGI. J gave up 6 bases and V 5 bases, and 6 bases lay outside the gene matches. In nucleotides, the CDR3 is TGTGCCAGCAGTCCCGGGACAGGGGAGGCCGGGGAGCTGTTTTTT. As protein: CASSPGTGEAGELFF.

The chain links TRBV6-1 to TRBJ2-5; tentatively, D is TRBD1 (6 bases). This CDR3 comprises 15 residues. Germline CDR1 MNHNS, CDR2 SASEGT. Trimming took 3 bases from V and 7 from J, leaving 18 bases between them. The chain's CDR3 is CASSDTGSVLGTQYF. The CDR3 nucleotides are TGTGCCAGCAGTGATACAGGGTCCGTTCTGGGGACCCAGTACTTC.

The chain has TRBV11-2 and TRBJ1-3, with D unclear. Germline V lookup: CDR1 SGHAT, CDR2 FQNNGV. This CDR3 comprises 16 residues. Between the trimmed V and J ends, which lost 4 bases and 4 bases, there was a span of 17 bases. CDR3 sequence: CASSYALEGSGNTIYF. For the CDR3, the DNA is TGTGCCAGCAGCTACGCCCTAGAAGGGTCCGGAAACACCATATATTTT.

This chain connects TRBV5-1 to TRBJ1-1; 7 nucleotides match TRBD1. Germline loops: CDR1 SGHRS, CDR2 YFSETQ. After removal of 7 bases from V and 3 bases from J, the junction contained 12 bases not matched to a gene. There are 15 residues in the CDR3. CDR3 loop: CASRSGQPAHTEAFF. The CDR3, as DNA: TGCGCCAGCCGGTCGGGACAGCCCGCTCACACTGAAGCTTTCTTT.

Only one count was recorded for this clone. The V gene is TRBV11-2, the J gene TRBJ1-2; D is unresolved. Per germline, CDR1 SGHAT and CDR2 FQNNGV. The CDR3 extends over 13 amino acids. V lost 6 bases and J 0 bases, leaving 8 bases between the germline ends. CDR3 amino acids: CASRAGPNYGYTF. The CDR3 nucleotides read TGTGCCAGCAGGGCTGGCCCTAACTATGGCTACACCTTC.

This rearrangement joins TRBV13 to TRBJ2-1, with 7 bases that match TRBD2. The V segment lost 4 bases and the J segment 1 base; nucleotides outside the gene matches: 7. The CDR3 extends over 16 amino acids. Germline loops: CDR1 PRHDT, CDR2 FYEKMQ (reference sequence). CDR3 in amino acids: CASSSRGLGSYNEQFF. CDR3 coding DNA: TGTGCCAGCAGCTCCCGAGGACTAGGTTCCTACAATGAGCAGTTCTTC.

The rearrangement uses TRBV23-1 and TRBJ1-1; weak D call: TRBD1 (6 bases). TRBV23-1 is an ORF; its function is uncertain. Trimming took off 0 bases at V and 5 bases at J, with 13 bases between the two ends. There are 15 residues in the CDR3. CDR3 in DNA: TGCGCCAGCAGTCAATCGTCGGGGGCAGGGACTGAAGCTTTCTTT. This sequence encodes CASSQSSGAGTEAFF.

This clone was counted between two and nine times. The gene calls are TRBV18 and TRBJ1-2, with a weak D call TRBD1 (6 bases). Germline CDR1 and CDR2: KGHSH and LQKENI. The CDR3 is made up of 15 amino acids. Trimming removed 2 bases from V and 6 bases from J, with 16 bases in between. CDR3: CASSPRAGADHGYTF. The CDR3 region has the DNA TGTGCCAGCTCACCAAGGGCAGGGGCTGACCATGGCTACACCTTC.

The CDR3 region is CASSATSGGPYNEQFF. The CDR3 DNA sequence: TGTGCCAGCAGTGCGACTAGCGGGGGGCCTTACAATGAGCAGTTCTTC. This sequence joins TRBV6-4 and TRBJ2-1; TRBD2 matches at 13 bases. The germline gives CDR1 MRHNA, CDR2 SNTAGT. The CDR3 contains 16 residues. V was pared by 4 bases and J by 4 bases, with 4 bases of the junction left unmatched.